A selection of T cell receptor beta chains follows, all from one sample in a study of Graves' ophthalmopathy and Graves' hyperthyroidism. TCRdb passed the multiplex PCR reads through MiXCR, listing each CDR3 protein once. There are 600,000 to 950,000 distinct CDR3 sequences in the sample; approximately 40% occur only once, and around 40% lies in the top ten. What was sequenced was peripheral blood. The receptor source for this set is an adult man with Graves' ophthalmopathy. The CDR3 runs from the conserved cysteine through the conserved F or W. The D gene is left open where the match is weak. For some rows the clone size is stated as once, few or many, or as a class when expanded; others skip it.

clone_size: NA; d_call: NA; v_call: TRBV10-3; j_call: TRBJ2-5; cdr3_aa: CASSIAGGFRETQYF; cdr3_nt: TGTGCCAGCAGTATTGCAGGGGGGTTTCGGGAGACCCAGTACTTC
clone_size: few; d_call: TRBD1; v_call: TRBV20-1; j_call: TRBJ1-4; cdr3_aa: CSARDRGEATNEKLFF; cdr3_nt: TGCAGTGCTAGAGACAGGGGGGAGGCAACTAATGAAAAACTGTTTTTT
clone_size: NA; d_call: NA; v_call: TRBV6-2/TRBV6-3; j_call: TRBJ1-6; cdr3_aa: CASEDTNSYNSPLHF; cdr3_nt: TGTGCCAGCGAGGACACTAACTCCTATAATTCACCCCTCCACTTT
clone_size: few; d_call: NA; v_call: TRBV20-1; j_call: TRBJ1-2; cdr3_aa: CSATLLAGYTF; cdr3_nt: TGCAGTGCGACTCTCCTGGCTGGCTACACCTTC
clone_size: many; d_call: TRBD1; v_call: TRBV7-2; j_call: TRBJ1-5; cdr3_aa: CASSTGGANQPQHF; cdr3_nt: TGTGCCAGCAGCACAGGGGGGGCGAACCAGCCCCAGCATTTT
clone_size: many; d_call: TRBD2; v_call: TRBV24-1; j_call: TRBJ2-5; cdr3_aa: CATGRLAGGRGQETQYF; cdr3_nt: TGTGCCACCGGCAGACTAGCGGGAGGCCGAGGGCAAGAGACCCAGTACTTC
clone_size: NA; d_call: NA; v_call: TRBV19; j_call: TRBJ1-5; cdr3_aa: CASSIGWWRKNQPQHF; cdr3_nt: TGTGCCAGTAGTATAGGTTGGTGGAGGAAAAATCAGCCCCAGCATTTT
clone_size: many; d_call: NA; v_call: TRBV10-2; j_call: TRBJ1-5; cdr3_aa: CASRQGFVDQPQHF; cdr3_nt: TGCGCCAGCAGACAGGGTTTTGTCGATCAGCCCCAGCATTTT
clone_size: NA; d_call: NA; v_call: TRBV11-2; j_call: TRBJ1-1; cdr3_aa: CASSSGQWGTEAFF; cdr3_nt: TGTGCCAGCAGCTCCGGACAGTGGGGGACTGAAGCTTTCTTT
clone_size: many; d_call: TRBD1; v_call: TRBV7-9; j_call: TRBJ1-2; cdr3_aa: CASSKGTGRNYGYTF; cdr3_nt: TGTGCCAGCAGCAAGGGGACAGGAAGGAACTATGGCTACACCTTC
clone_size: many; d_call: TRBD1; v_call: TRBV5-1; j_call: TRBJ2-7; cdr3_aa: CASSLDRARGEQYF; cdr3_nt: TGCGCCAGCAGCCTGGACAGGGCCAGAGGGGAGCAGTACTTC
clone_size: many; d_call: TRBD1; v_call: TRBV7-9; j_call: TRBJ1-2; cdr3_aa: CASSVRDRQLF; cdr3_nt: TGTGCCAGCAGCGTCCGGGACAGACAACTCTTC
clone_size: NA; d_call: NA; v_call: TRBV25-1; j_call: TRBJ1-6; cdr3_aa: CASSQLDRSYNSPLHF; cdr3_nt: TGTGCCAGCAGCCAGCTAGACAGATCCTATAATTCACCCCTCCACTTT
clone_size: few; d_call: NA; v_call: TRBV9; j_call: TRBJ1-4; cdr3_aa: CASSVEQGVNNEKLFF; cdr3_nt: TGTGCCAGCAGCGTAGAACAGGGCGTCAATAATGAAAAACTGTTTTTT
clone_size: NA; d_call: NA; v_call: TRBV10-3; j_call: TRBJ1-1; cdr3_aa: CAISGGTMNTEAFF; cdr3_nt: TGTGCCATCAGCGGGGGGACCATGAACACTGAAGCTTTCTTT
clone_size: NA; d_call: NA; v_call: TRBV6-1; j_call: TRBJ2-2; cdr3_aa: CASAKPGHTGELFF; cdr3_nt: TGTGCCAGCGCTAAACCAGGGCACACCGGGGAGCTGTTTTTC
clone_size: few; d_call: NA; v_call: TRBV19; j_call: TRBJ2-7; cdr3_aa: CASSIRRSDYGQYF; cdr3_nt: TGTGCCAGTAGTATTCGACGGAGCGACTACGGGCAGTACTTC
clone_size: many; d_call: NA; v_call: TRBV9; j_call: TRBJ1-6; cdr3_aa: CASSVGLADNSPLHF; cdr3_nt: TGTGCCAGCAGCGTAGGGCTCGCGGATAATTCACCCCTCCACTTT
clone_size: many; d_call: NA; v_call: TRBV13; j_call: TRBJ1-6; cdr3_aa: CASSSEGIGNSPLHF; cdr3_nt: TGTGCCAGCAGCTCGGAGGGGATTGGCAATTCACCCCTCCACTTT
clone_size: many; d_call: TRBD1; v_call: TRBV10-3; j_call: TRBJ2-5; cdr3_aa: CAISEPPGQGETQYF; cdr3_nt: TGTGCCATCAGTGAACCCCCGGGACAGGGAGAGACCCAGTACTTC
clone_size: few; d_call: TRBD2; v_call: TRBV7-2; j_call: TRBJ2-7; cdr3_aa: CASSLERETGEQYF; cdr3_nt: TGTGCCAGCAGTTTAGAGCGGGAAACCGGCGAGCAGTACTTC
clone_size: many; d_call: NA; v_call: TRBV7-2; j_call: TRBJ2-7; cdr3_aa: CASSLVPGPEQYF; cdr3_nt: TGTGCCAGCAGCTTAGTCCCAGGGCCCGAGCAGTACTTC
clone_size: many; d_call: TRBD2; v_call: TRBV2; j_call: TRBJ2-7; cdr3_aa: CASRTSSGASSYEQYF; cdr3_nt: TGTGCCAGCAGGACCTCTAGCGGGGCAAGCTCCTACGAGCAGTACTTC
clone_size: few; d_call: TRBD2; v_call: TRBV15; j_call: TRBJ2-3; cdr3_aa: CATSGQTSGRAGDTQYF; cdr3_nt: TGTGCCACCAGCGGACAGACTAGCGGGAGGGCAGGAGATACGCAGTATTTT
clone_size: many; d_call: NA; v_call: TRBV6-6; j_call: TRBJ2-5; cdr3_aa: CASAMEETQYF; cdr3_nt: TGTGCCAGCGCGATGGAAGAGACCCAGTACTTC
clone_size: NA; d_call: TRBD1; v_call: TRBV10-3; j_call: TRBJ2-7; cdr3_aa: CASRRGQPPSEQYF; cdr3_nt: TGTGCCAGCAGAAGGGGACAGCCGCCTAGCGAGCAGTACTTC
clone_size: NA; d_call: NA; v_call: TRBV20-1; j_call: TRBJ2-1; cdr3_aa: CSARWERGNEQFF; cdr3_nt: TGCAGTGCTAGATGGGAACGGGGCAATGAGCAGTTCTTC
clone_size: NA; d_call: TRBD1; v_call: TRBV20-1; j_call: TRBJ1-2; cdr3_aa: CSASKPGQGYSSYGYTF; cdr3_nt: TGCAGTGCTTCAAAACCGGGACAGGGGTATTCTAGCTATGGCTACACCTTC
clone_size: NA; d_call: NA; v_call: TRBV19; j_call: TRBJ2-7; cdr3_aa: CASSTTGAGSEQYF; cdr3_nt: TGTGCCAGCAGTACAACCGGGGCCGGGAGCGAGCAGTACTTC
clone_size: few; d_call: TRBD1; v_call: TRBV24-1; j_call: TRBJ2-2; cdr3_aa: CATSAPTNRGHDTGELFF; cdr3_nt: TGTGCCACCAGTGCCCCTACTAACAGGGGGCACGACACCGGGGAGCTGTTTTTT
clone_size: NA; d_call: NA; v_call: TRBV24-1; j_call: TRBJ1-5; cdr3_aa: CASSSRHGDQPQHF; cdr3_nt: TGTGCCAGCAGTTCCCGACACGGGGATCAGCCCCAGCATTTT
clone_size: few; d_call: NA; v_call: TRBV19; j_call: TRBJ1-5; cdr3_aa: CASSIGRVRDRTGSNQPQHF; cdr3_nt: TGTGCCAGTAGTATAGGTAGGGTGAGGGATCGAACGGGTAGCAATCAGCCCCAGCATTTT
clone_size: NA; d_call: NA; v_call: TRBV5-1; j_call: TRBJ2-7; cdr3_aa: CASSRGGEMYF; cdr3_nt: TGCGCCAGCAGCCGTGGAGGGGAGATGTACTTC